The clone carrying this T cell receptor (beta chain) was observed a handful of times. How the authors handled the data: Amplified reference gene primers provided the basis for estimating nucleated cell counts. Produced via immunoSEQ multiplex PCR; TCRdb's table is partial and in-frame only. The V and J calls and clone size come from that table; D and trimming were worked out from the DNA. The repertoire includes about 280,000 clones, roughly 85% of them detected once, and approximately 5% sits in the top ten. The data were taken from a study of blood T cell repertoires in COVID-19. Background on the study: COVID-19 samples, acute and convalescent, were from the United States, Italy and Spain. Sources were T cells, B-cell-depleted T cells, or PBMCs; the material itself was cDNA or gDNA.

This CDR3 spans 13 amino acids. From germline, CDR1 is SQVTM and CDR2 ANQGSEA. V lost 4 bases, J lost 4 bases, and 12 bases lay in between. This clonotype originated in a man aged 50 or older with active or convalescent COVID-19. The V call is TRBV29-1, the J call TRBJ2-3, with D unresolved. What was sequenced was peripheral blood. CDR3 amino acids: CSVGFMGADTQYF. CDR3 nucleotide sequence: TGCAGCGTTGGGTTCATGGGCGCAGATACGCAGTATTTT.